These 23 T cell receptor beta chains were all obtained from the same sample, sequenced in a study of cytomegalovirus exposure and HLA in healthy donors. The PCR employed 60 Vbeta primers together with 13 Jbeta primers. Clones were read by immunoSEQ multiplex PCR, and TCRdb kept only the in-frame ones, dropping some. The sample records about 130,000 clones, roughly four fifths being singletons. Sequences were obtained from PBMCs. The receptors originated from a woman in her forties or fifties in good health and CMV-seropositive.

CDR3 in DNA: TGCGCCAGCAGCCCCGGAGGCAGCGGGATCTCCTACGAGCAGTACTTC. As protein: CASSPGGSGISYEQYF. This chain links TRBV5-1 with TRBJ2-5; 7 nucleotides agree with TRBD2. The end of the DNA is better explained by TRBJ2-7, so the J call may be wrong. Germline CDR1 and CDR2: SGHRS and YFSETQ. CDR3 length: 16 amino acids.

This rearrangement joins TRBV6-1 to TRBJ2-5; TRBD1 matches at 9 bases. The J call is in doubt because the DNA end fits TRBJ2-7 better. The length of the CDR3 is 15 residues. Germline assignment: CDR1 MNHNS and CDR2 SASEGT. The DNA for the CDR3 is TGTGCCAGCAACGTTGGGACAGGGTACTCCTACGAGCAGTACTTC. It yields the protein CASNVGTGYSYEQYF.

V and J are TRBV6-6 and TRBJ2-7, with D hard to call. The CDR3 has 15 residues. V was trimmed by 5 bases and J by 0 bases, leaving 14 bases between them. Germline V CDR1 and CDR2: MNHNY, SVGAGI (reference sequence). The CDR3 region has the DNA TGTGCCAGCAGTCGCGGCAACATCGACTCCTACGAGCAGTACTTC. This codes for CASSRGNIDSYEQYF.

The chain carries TRBV6-5 and TRBJ2-7, with 7 bases aligning to TRBD1. The CDR3 length is 16 residues. The ends lost 1 base at V and 0 bases at J; junction bases unmatched: 6. Per the germline V gene, CDR1 is MNHEY and CDR2 is SVGAGI. In DNA form, the CDR3 reads TGTGCCAGCAGTTACTTATACCGGGACAGCTCCTACGAGCAGTACTTC. This translates into CASSYLYRDSSYEQYF.

The chain uses TRBV19 and TRBJ1-1; no reliable D call. The germline V gene has CDR1 LNHDA and CDR2 SQIVND (reference sequence). V was trimmed by 0 bases and J by 6 bases, leaving 14 bases between them. The length of the CDR3 is 15 residues. The CDR3 DNA sequence: TGTGCCAGTAGTATAGATTTGAGACAAGGCGCTGAAGCTTTCTTT. This translates into CASSIDLRQGAEAFF.

This rearrangement joins TRBV7-6 to TRBJ1-6, with 10 bases that match TRBD1. CDR3 length equals 15 residues. Germline V gives CDR1 SGHVS, CDR2 FNYEAQ. The V segment lost 5 bases and the J segment 8 bases; nucleotides outside the gene matches: 6. The CDR3 region has the DNA TGTGCCAGCAGCATGGGACAGGGGAGGGATTCACCCCTCCACTTT. Residues: CASSMGQGRDSPLHF.

A word on this clone: A clone one base away is much larger, so this may be a read error. The chain recombines TRBV5-1 with TRBJ1-1; maybe TRBD1 (6 bases). The CDR3 length is 13 residues. Looked up from germline, CDR1 is SGHRS and CDR2 is YFSETQ. The CDR3 here is CAGSDRMNTEAFF. The CDR3 nucleotides are TGCGCCGGCAGTGACAGGATGAACACTGAAGCTTTCTTT.

This rearrangement joins TRBV7-2 to TRBJ2-7, with D possibly matching TRBD1 (6 bases). The length of the CDR3 is 14 residues. V dropped 5 bases and J dropped 7 bases, with 18 bases sitting between them. The germline V gene has CDR1 SGHTA and CDR2 FQGNSA. The DNA for the CDR3 is TGTGCCAGCAGCGAACAGGGTACTATCGGGGAGCAGTACTTC. This translates into CASSEQGTIGEQYF.

This clone was seen many times. The chain has TRBV11-3 and TRBJ2-5, with D perhaps matching TRBD2 (5 bases). The CDR3 loop spans 13 amino acids. Between the trimmed V and J ends, which lost 1 base and 3 bases, there was a span of 6 bases. Germline CDR1 and CDR2: SGHNT and YENEEA. This CDR3 is CASSLASKETQYF. The DNA for the CDR3 is TGTGCCAGCAGCTTAGCTAGCAAAGAGACCCAGTACTTC.

The chain couples TRBV7-8 to TRBJ2-2; D might be TRBD1 (6 bases). The CDR3 runs to 17 residues. Germline loops: CDR1 SGHVS, CDR2 FQNEAQ. V lost 1 base and J 2 bases, leaving 14 bases between the germline ends. Written as DNA, the CDR3 is TGTGCCAGCAGCTTAGTGGTCAGGGGACCCAACACCGGGGAGCTGTTTTTT. Its protein is CASSLVVRGPNTGELFF.

This clone occurred a few times. The chain links TRBV27 to TRBJ2-3, with D possibly matching TRBD2 (6 bases). The CDR3 has 17 amino acids. V dropped 3 bases and J dropped 6 bases, with 22 bases sitting between them. Germline assignment: CDR1 MNHEY and CDR2 SMNVEV (reference sequence). The chain's CDR3 is CASSFPTSRGIPDTQYF. The CDR3 DNA sequence: TGTGCCAGCAGTTTCCCCACTTCCCGGGGGATCCCGGATACGCAGTATTTT.

The V and J genes are TRBV19 and TRBJ2-7, with D tentatively TRBD2 (6 bases). CDR1 LNHDA and CDR2 SQIVND come from the germline V gene (reference sequence). V lost 5 bases, J lost 2 bases, and 13 bases lay in between. The CDR3 extends over 14 amino acids. CDR3 protein: CASSGPGVTYEQYF. The CDR3 nucleotides read TGTGCCAGTAGTGGTCCGGGGGTGACCTACGAGCAGTACTTC.

This clone is a singleton in its sample. The V gene is TRBV7-3, the J gene TRBJ2-2; 7 bases fit TRBD2. The CDR3 runs 13 residues. The V gene end was trimmed by 4 bases and the J gene end by 6 bases; junction bases not matched to a gene: 2. Per germline, CDR1 SGHTA and CDR2 FQGTGA. Written as DNA, the CDR3 is TGTGCCAGCAGCTCCCGGGAGGCCGGGGAGCTGTTTTTT. Translation: CASSSREAGELFF.

The chain links TRBV5-1 to TRBJ1-6; no firm D call. Germline V gene sequence: CDR1 SGHRS, CDR2 YFSETQ. The CDR3 is made up of 12 amino acids. Trimming took off 2 bases at V and 6 bases at J, with 3 bases between the two ends. In DNA, the CDR3 is TGCGCCAGCAGCTTCAGTAATTCACCCCTCCACTTT. The encoded protein is CASSFSNSPLHF.

V usage is TRBV27 and J usage is TRBJ1-4, with TRBD1 identical over 9 bases. V gave up 5 bases and J gave up 8 bases; unmatched junction bases: 9. Germline V gene sequence: CDR1 MNHEY, CDR2 SMNVEV (reference sequence). The CDR3 has 15 residues. The DNA of the CDR3 is TGTGCCAGCAGTACCCCGACAGGGGGGAGGGAAAAACTGTTTTTT. Translation gives CASSTPTGGREKLFF.

The chain uses TRBV6-1 and TRBJ2-1; 13 nucleotides line up with TRBD2. V was clipped by 4 bases and J by 9 bases; unmatched bases: 6. CDR1 and CDR2 from the germline V gene are MNHNS and SASEGT. The CDR3 spans 15 residues. The CDR3 DNA sequence: TGTGCCAGCAGTGTGGGACTAGCGGGGATCGGTGAGCAGTTCTTC. Translating gives CASSVGLAGIGEQFF.

The rearrangement links TRBV2 to TRBJ2-2; 12 positions match TRBD2. This CDR3 spans 21 amino acids. From germline, CDR1 is SNHLY and CDR2 FYNNEI. J gave up 6 bases and V 2 bases, and 19 bases lay outside the gene matches. DNA of the CDR3: TGTGCCAGCAGTGAATTTTCGAGACTAGCGGGGGCCAAAGGCCGCCCCGGGGAGCTGTTTTTT. Protein product: CASSEFSRLAGAKGRPGELFF.

The J gene is TRBJ1-6, the V gene TRBV14, with D unclear. V lost 1 base and J lost 6, with 7 bases in between. Germline CDR1 reads SGHDN; CDR2 reads FVKESK. CDR3 length equals 14 residues. This CDR3 is CASSQGRGNSPLHF. CDR3 nucleotide sequence: TGTGCCAGCAGCCAAGGGCGCGGTAATTCACCCCTCCACTTT.

CDR3 coding DNA: TGCGCCAGCAGCTTGGAACAGGGTAATGAAAAACTGTTTTTT. Translating gives CASSLEQGNEKLFF. The V gene is TRBV5-1, the J gene TRBJ1-4; weak D call: TRBD1 (6 bases). The V end lost 0 bases, the J end lost 4 bases, and 7 bases lay between the germline ends. The CDR3 runs 14 residues. CDR1 SGHRS and CDR2 YFSETQ come from the germline V gene.

CDR3 residues: CASSLGQGGNYGYTF. CDR3 bases: TGTGCCAGCAGCCTCGGACAGGGAGGTAACTATGGCTACACCTTC. The genes are TRBV5-4 and TRBJ1-2; 8 nucleotides match TRBD1. The CDR3 runs 15 residues. Germline V gene sequence: CDR1 SGHNT, CDR2 YYREEE (reference sequence). V shed 4 bases and J 1 base; nucleotides not matched to a gene: 6.

The V call is TRBV2, the J call TRBJ2-3, with 14 bases aligning to TRBD2. CDR1 and CDR2 from the germline V gene are SNHLY and FYNNEI. V gave up 7 bases and J gave up 1 base; unmatched junction bases: 16. The CDR3 length is 20 residues. The CDR3 protein is CASISFIGLAGGVGTDTQYF. DNA for the CDR3: TGTGCCAGCATCTCGTTTATAGGACTAGCGGGGGGAGTTGGCACAGATACGCAGTATTTT.

This clone was seen a handful of times. This chain connects TRBV19 to TRBJ1-1; unclear D gene. Between the trimmed V and J ends, which lost 0 bases and 1 base, there was a span of 15 bases. This CDR3 region has 17 residues. Germline-derived CDR1 and CDR2 are LNHDA and SQIVND (reference sequence). CDR3 DNA: TGTGCCAGTAGTATAGATCGGAGGAGACAAAAGAACACTGAAGCTTTCTTT. It yields the protein CASSIDRRRQKNTEAFF.

The J gene is TRBJ2-7, the V gene TRBV2; D ambiguous. Trimming pared 4 bases from V and 0 bases from J, leaving 10 bases between. The germline CDR1 and CDR2 sequences are SNHLY and FYNNEI. The CDR3 extends over 14 amino acids. The CDR3 DNA follows: TGTGCCAGCAGTGCAATGGGCAACTCCTACGAGCAGTACTTC. Translated: CASSAMGNSYEQYF. Full variable domain (missing parts from reference TRBV2 and TRBJ2-7): EPEVTQTPSHQVTQMGQEVILRCVPISNHLYFYWYRQILGQKVEFLVSFYNNEISEKSEIFDDQFSVERPDGSNFTLKIRSTKLEDSAMYFCASSAMGNSYEQYFGPGTRLTVT.